This T cell receptor (beta chain) was found in a study of shared clonotypes between healthy human individuals. Study-level information: The study enrolled a couple of women and three men aged 18 to 49.

V was trimmed by 7 bases and J by 6 bases, leaving 13 bases between them. Germline V lookup: CDR1 LNHNV, CDR2 YYDKDF (reference sequence). This CDR3 has 13 residues. Replicate sorted-subset PCRs were loaded with around 0.2 ug DNA, 30,000 or so T cell genomes. The repertoire was sequenced with immunoSEQ multiplex PCR; TCRdb's copy has only in-frame clones and lacks some. The sample contains 1 million to 1.3 million clones, about 80% of which appear only once. Caucasian adults living in Nashville, Tennessee, provided all samples. The receptor comes from a man between 18 and 35 years old in good health. Some clones in this sample may be carry-over from other donors' samples. The rearrangement uses TRBV15 and TRBJ1-5, with D tentatively TRBD1 (6 bases). Specimen: memory CD4+ T cells from PBMCs. Subset: CD45RA-negative fraction. CDR3 amino acids: CATTRGAFQPQHF. In DNA, the CDR3 is TGTGCCACCACCAGGGGCGCGTTTCAGCCCCAGCATTTT.